Sequencing of this TCR beta chain was carried out in a study of T cells in Graves' hyperthyroidism and ophthalmopathy. Trimming removed 5 bases at V and 6 bases at J, with 13 bases between. The CDR3 is made up of 13 amino acids. The germline CDR1 and CDR2 sequences are SGHTA and FQGNSA. RNA transcripts were the template for amplifying TCR beta CDR3 regions. TCR CDR3 underwent first-round RT-PCR with the HTBI primer set. TCRdb re-called the multiplex PCR reads through MiXCR, storing one row per CDR3 protein. The repertoire holds nearly 750,000 distinct CDR3 sequences, 35% seen once, with more than 25% in the top ten. Overall study findings and caveats: The majority of expanded thyroid clonotypes above 0.001 also appeared in blood.

Patients were excluded because of uncontrolled infection, other autoimmune disease, pregnancy or lactation. Details on this clonotype: Antigen: not known.

The source of this sequence is a woman in her 40s with Graves' hyperthyroidism. Sequencing was performed on blood. V is TRBV7-2 and J is TRBJ1-1, with D unclear. The CDR3 coding sequence is TGTGCCAGCAGCGCCCTGCTTGGGGCTGAAGCTTTCTTT. This sequence encodes CASSALLGAEAFF.